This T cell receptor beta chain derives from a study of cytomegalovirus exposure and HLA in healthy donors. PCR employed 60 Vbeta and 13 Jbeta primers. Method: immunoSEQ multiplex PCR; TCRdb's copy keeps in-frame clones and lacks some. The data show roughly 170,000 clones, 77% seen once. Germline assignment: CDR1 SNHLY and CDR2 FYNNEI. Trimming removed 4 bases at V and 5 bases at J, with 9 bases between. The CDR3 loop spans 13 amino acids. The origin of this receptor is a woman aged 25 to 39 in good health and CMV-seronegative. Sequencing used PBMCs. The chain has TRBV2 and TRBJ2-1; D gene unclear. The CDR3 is CASSVRQNNEQFF. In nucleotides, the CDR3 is TGTGCCAGCAGTGTCAGGCAGAACAATGAGCAGTTCTTC.